This entry describes one TCR beta chain. There are a few counts of this clonotype. Its antigen has not been determined. At one end, the junction sequence differs from germline, possibly due to a read error. The sample originates from a study of T cells after yellow fever vaccination (dated by TCRdb to the late 2010s). With respect to the entire study: The SMART-Seq v4 Ultra Low Input RNA kit was used to prepare libraries from fractions with low cell numbers. To follow T-cell clones before and after both primary and booster YFV17D yellow fever vaccination, bulk TCR alpha and beta repertoires underwent longitudinal sequencing. The cohort comprised two healthy male donors, one aged 18 to 30 and one aged 30 to 40 years. Blood was drawn at multiple timepoints before and after primary and secondary immunization, with bulk PBMC replicates and cell subsets isolated. Study-level results and caveats: After the booster, most clones that had expanded after primary vaccination were detected again (about 95% of CD4 and 88% of CD8), suggesting broad maintenance of memory. The study included only two donors, which limits how far the findings can be generalized. The secondary T-cell response was found to be weaker but faster than the primary response, with a peak reached on day 5 rather than on day 15. FACS-sorted repertoires could contain abundant contaminating clonotypes from the bulk population, so computational filtering was required. A small fraction of clonotypes appeared in both the CD4 and CD8 compartments, likely as a result of convergent recombination.

The meaning of the sample's treatment or condition label: live attenuated yellow fever vaccine strain. At each blood-draw timepoint, two biological replicates of bulk PBMCs were collected. A standard Ficoll-Paque protocol was used to isolate PBMCs from peripheral blood. TriZol was used to extract RNA from bulk PBMCs, CD4 and CD8 fractions, and dextramer-positive and dextramer-negative fractions. Looking up the germline V gene (reference sequence) yields CDR1 SSHAT and CDR2 FNYEAQ. The CDR3 runs 15 residues from the cysteine to the phenylalanine. The read is trimmed to its CDR3 DNA, 45 bases read in frame from base 1. TCR cDNA was made using 5'RACE template switching, a step that added a universal primer site and unique molecular identifiers. Priming for cDNA synthesis came from both the TCR alpha and TCR beta constant segments. Two PCR steps were used to amplify libraries, with sample barcodes and sequencing adapters being added in the second step. Sequencing of libraries was performed on Illumina HiSeq 2500 (2x100 bp) or NovaSeq (2x150 bp). In the original analysis: MIGEC handled demultiplexing of reads and collapsing into UMI consensus sequences, while MiXCR performed V(D)J alignment. Vaccine-responding clonotypes were identified with edgeR using replicate PBMC samples, with FDR below 0.01 and a log2 fold change above 5 up to day 15 being required. Each bulk clonotype was labeled CD4 or CD8 based on which sequenced repertoire, CD4 or CD8, contained the clonotype at higher abundance. TCRdb itself trimmed the public reads at Q25 with fastp, ran MiXCR and retained productive beta chains. Rows merge per CDR3 protein into single entries with the most common DNA and genes. The V and J calls and clone size are TCRdb's, not the authors'. The sample contains 400,000 to 650,000 distinct CDR3 sequences, 20% to 25% of them found a single time. Of the sample, about 16% falls within the top ten clones.

The source material was PBMCs, sampled 21 days after the first yellow fever vaccination. The chain links TRBV7-7 with TRBJ2-5; the D gene is tentatively TRBD1 or TRBD2, each matching 6 bases. This TCR came from a man aged 18 to 30 who received the YFV17D yellow fever vaccine. The CDR3 loop reads CASSSGGTGAETQYF. The DNA sequence follows: TGTGCTAGCAGCTCCGGAGGGACGGGGGCGGAGACCCAGTACTTC.